What follows are 13 T cell receptor beta chains derived from one specimen sequenced in a study of blood T cell repertoires in COVID-19 (TCRdb year 2020). The library relied on the immunoSEQ multiplex PCR assay. TCRdb limited this immuneACCESS table to in-frame rearrangements with V and J called. A share of clones is missing; checked studies link under half to unresolved V genes, and the rest is unexplained. This sample lists approximately 100,000 clones; nearly 90% were detected once. The ten largest account for 6.5% of the sample. The sequencing sample was made of peripheral blood. The receptors shown here come from a woman aged 55-75 years with acute or convalescent COVID-19.

This chain connects TRBV6-2 or TRBV6-3 to TRBJ1-6, with 8 nucleotides matching TRBD1. Germline loops: CDR1 MNHEY, CDR2 SVGEGT. The CDR3 sequence is 14 residues long. V gave up 5 bases and J gave up 8 bases; unmatched junction bases: 5. CDR3 in amino acids: CASSNGQGDSPLHF. Here the CDR3 DNA reads TGTGCCAGCAGTAACGGACAGGGAGATTCACCCCTCCACTTT.

This chain links TRBV6-6 with TRBJ1-2; D is perhaps TRBD1 (6 bases). CDR3 length: 14 residues. Trimming removed 4 bases from V and 5 bases from J, with 14 bases in between. The germline CDR1 and CDR2 sequences are MNHNY and SVGAGI (reference sequence). The CDR3 sequence: CASSSGGLGYGYTF. The CDR3 DNA follows: TGTGCCAGCAGTTCCGGGGGGCTGGGTTATGGCTACACCTTC.

This chain connects TRBV7-8 to TRBJ1-2, with TRBD1 identical over 9 bases. V lost 4 bases to trimming and J lost 0 bases; unmatched junction nucleotides: 3. Germline assignment: CDR1 SGHVS and CDR2 FQNEAQ. This CDR3 comprises 15 residues. CDR3 region: CASSSGTGSNYGYTF. CDR3 DNA sequence: TGTGCCAGCAGCTCCGGGACAGGGTCTAACTATGGCTACACCTTC.

The V gene is TRBV28, the J gene TRBJ1-1; 7 bases match TRBD1. The length of the CDR3 is 15 residues. V dropped 1 base and J dropped 4; count of bases not matched to a gene: 6. CDR1 and CDR2 from the germline V gene are MDHEN and SYDVKM. This CDR3 reads CASSLYRRGLTEAFF. CDR3 bases: TGTGCCAGCAGTTTATATAGGAGGGGGCTCACTGAAGCTTTCTTT.

This chain connects TRBV28 to TRBJ1-1, with 7 bases identical to TRBD1. V lost 5 bases to trimming and J lost 7 bases; unmatched junction nucleotides: 7. Germline values: CDR1 MDHEN, CDR2 SYDVKM. This CDR3 contains 13 residues. The CDR3, as DNA: TGTGCCAGCAGTCCGCCGACAGGGAATGAAGCTTTCTTT. As protein: CASSPPTGNEAFF.

The chain employs TRBV30 and TRBJ2-2; D may be TRBD1 (6 bases). Trimming cost V 2 bases and J 7 bases, with 14 bases left between them. This CDR3 has 14 amino acids. Per the germline V gene, CDR1 is GTSNPN and CDR2 is SVGIG (reference sequence). CDR3 coding DNA: TGTGCCTGGAGTTTCAGGGGCGCCGGCGGGGAGCTGTTTTTT. Protein: CAWSFRGAGGELFF.

The chain combines TRBV28 with TRBJ2-1, with 9 bases fitting TRBD1. The junction had 5 bases not matched to a gene; V was cut back by 7 bases and J by 7 bases. The CDR3 is made up of 13 amino acids. CDR1 and CDR2 from the germline V gene are MDHEN and SYDVKM. CDR3 amino acids: CASTRDRDNEQFF. The DNA of the CDR3 is TGTGCCAGCACCCGGGACAGGGATAATGAGCAGTTCTTC.

The rearrangement uses TRBV21-1 and TRBJ2-1; the DNA was not used to check the table's D call, TRBD2. TRBV21-1 has pseudogene status. CDR3 length equals 16 residues. CDR3 loop: CASSKVPEPVYNEQFF. CDR3 in DNA: TGTGCCAGCAGCAAAGTTCCGGAGCCCGTATACAATGAGCAGTTCTTC.

This chain links TRBV16 with TRBJ2-1; TRBD1 matches 8 bases. The CDR3 extends over 14 amino acids. Germline assignment: CDR1 KGHSY and CDR2 FQNENV. The junction had 5 bases not matched to a gene; V was cut back by 3 bases and J by 7 bases. This chain's CDR3 is CASSHWTGRNEQFF. In nucleotides, the CDR3 is TGTGCCAGCAGCCACTGGACAGGGCGAAATGAGCAGTTCTTC.

The V gene is TRBV3-1 (or the pseudogene TRBV3-2), the J gene TRBJ1-2, with 9 nucleotides matching TRBD1. This CDR3 has 14 residues. Germline trimming cut 3 bases from V and 7 bases from J; bases unmatched to any gene: 6. Per the germline V gene, CDR1 is LGHDT and CDR2 is YNNKEL (reference sequence). The chain's CDR3 is CASSQLQGAGGYTF. In nucleotides, the CDR3 is TGTGCCAGCAGCCAGTTACAGGGGGCGGGTGGCTACACCTTC.

V gene TRBV6-6 combines with J gene TRBJ2-3, with 13 positions matching TRBD2. The CDR3 has 16 amino acids. The ends lost 4 bases at V and 4 bases at J; junction bases unmatched: 5. Germline V CDR1 and CDR2: MNHNY, SVGAGI (reference sequence). CDR3 sequence reads: CASSSSLAGGSDTQYF. DNA of the CDR3: TGTGCCAGCAGTTCTTCACTAGCGGGAGGGTCAGATACGCAGTATTTT.

The chain uses TRBV6-5 and TRBJ1-5; D is possibly TRBD1 (6 bases). Germline assignment: CDR1 MNHEY and CDR2 SVGAGI. CDR3 length: 13 residues. The V end was cut by 6 bases, the J end by 4 bases, with 10 bases between. The CDR3 DNA sequence: TGTGCCAGCAGACCTGACAGGAATCAGCCCCAGCATTTT. This translates into CASRPDRNQPQHF.

This sequence joins TRBV5-1 and TRBJ1-2; 8 nucleotides match TRBD1. CDR1 is SGHRS, CDR2 YFSETQ, per germline. This CDR3 region has 14 residues. The V and J ends lost 5 bases and 5 bases, in that order; junction bases with no gene match: 8. This CDR3 is CASSNGQGGYGYTF. CDR3 DNA sequence: TGCGCCAGCAGTAACGGACAGGGCGGGTATGGCTACACCTTC.